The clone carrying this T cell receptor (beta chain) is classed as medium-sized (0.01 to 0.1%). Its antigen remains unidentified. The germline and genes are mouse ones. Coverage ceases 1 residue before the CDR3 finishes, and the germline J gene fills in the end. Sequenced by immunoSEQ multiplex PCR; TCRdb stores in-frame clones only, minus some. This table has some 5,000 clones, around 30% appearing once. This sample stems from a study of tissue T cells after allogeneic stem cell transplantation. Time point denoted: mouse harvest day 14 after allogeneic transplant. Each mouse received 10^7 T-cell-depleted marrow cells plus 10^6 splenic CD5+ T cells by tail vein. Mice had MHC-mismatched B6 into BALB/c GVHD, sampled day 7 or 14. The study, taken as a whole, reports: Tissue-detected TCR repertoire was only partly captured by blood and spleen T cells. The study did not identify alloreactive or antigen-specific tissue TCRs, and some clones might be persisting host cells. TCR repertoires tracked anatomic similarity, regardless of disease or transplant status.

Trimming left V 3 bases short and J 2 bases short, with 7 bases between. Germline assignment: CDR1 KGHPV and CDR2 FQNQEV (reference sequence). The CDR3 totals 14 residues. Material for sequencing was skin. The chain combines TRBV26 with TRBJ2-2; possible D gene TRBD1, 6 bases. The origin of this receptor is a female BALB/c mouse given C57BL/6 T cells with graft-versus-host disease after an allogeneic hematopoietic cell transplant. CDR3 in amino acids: CASSLRGNTGQLYF. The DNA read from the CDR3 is TGTGCCAGCAGTCTAAGGGGGAACACCGGGCAGCTCTAC.